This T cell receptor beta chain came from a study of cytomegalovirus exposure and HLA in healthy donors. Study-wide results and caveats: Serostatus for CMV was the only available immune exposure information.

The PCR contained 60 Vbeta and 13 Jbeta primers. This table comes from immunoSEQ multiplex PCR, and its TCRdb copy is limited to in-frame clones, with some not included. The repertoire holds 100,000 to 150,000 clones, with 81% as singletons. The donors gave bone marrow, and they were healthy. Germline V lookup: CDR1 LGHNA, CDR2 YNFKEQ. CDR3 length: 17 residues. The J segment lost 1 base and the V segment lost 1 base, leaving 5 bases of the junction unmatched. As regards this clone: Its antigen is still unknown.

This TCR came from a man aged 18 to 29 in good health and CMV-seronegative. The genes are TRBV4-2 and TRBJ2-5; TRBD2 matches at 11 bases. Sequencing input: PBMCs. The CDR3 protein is CASSQALSGGAQETQYF. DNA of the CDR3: TGTGCCAGCAGCCAAGCCCTTAGCGGGGGGGCCCAAGAGACCCAGTACTTC.